This T cell receptor (beta chain) was captured in a study of cytomegalovirus exposure and HLA in healthy donors. Study-wide findings and caveats: TCR beta chains numbering under 200 were designated cytomegalovirus-associated. Across donors, presence/absence analyses took sequencing depth to be roughly uniform.

Donors were nominally healthy when sampled, though unrecorded immune exposures were likely. It was with 60 Vbeta and 13 Jbeta primers that the PCR ran. The table came from immunoSEQ multiplex PCR; TCRdb's copy has only in-frame clones and leaves some out. The top ten clones hold about 6.7% of a sample with roughly 140,000 clones, 79% of them seen once. Germline V gives CDR1 LNHDA, CDR2 SQIVND (reference sequence). The CDR3 length is 14 residues. The V and J ends lost 9 bases and 5 bases respectively, with 19 bases between them. Regarding this clone: The antigen remains undetermined.

Material for sequencing was PBMCs. The chain employs TRBV19 and TRBJ1-1; D gene uncertain. This receptor was taken from a woman aged 35 to 49 in good health and CMV-seropositive. As DNA, the CDR3 is TGTGCCAGCAGGACTAGTCGGGCGTGGACTGAAGCTTTCTTT. Protein: CASRTSRAWTEAFF.